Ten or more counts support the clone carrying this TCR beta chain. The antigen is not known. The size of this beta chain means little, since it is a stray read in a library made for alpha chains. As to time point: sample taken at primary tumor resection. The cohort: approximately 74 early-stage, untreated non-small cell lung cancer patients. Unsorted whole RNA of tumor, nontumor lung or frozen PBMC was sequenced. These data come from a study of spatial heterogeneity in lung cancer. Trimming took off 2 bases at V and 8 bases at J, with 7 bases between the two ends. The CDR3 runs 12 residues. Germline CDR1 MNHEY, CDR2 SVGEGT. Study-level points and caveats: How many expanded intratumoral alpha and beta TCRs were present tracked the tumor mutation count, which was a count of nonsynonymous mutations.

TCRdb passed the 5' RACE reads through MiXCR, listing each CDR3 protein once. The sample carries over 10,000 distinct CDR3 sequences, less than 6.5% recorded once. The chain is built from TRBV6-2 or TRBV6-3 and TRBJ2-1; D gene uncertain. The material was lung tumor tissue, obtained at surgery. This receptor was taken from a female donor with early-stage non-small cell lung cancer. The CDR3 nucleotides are TGTGCCAGCAGTTACAGTTGGTATGAGCAGTTCTTC. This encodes CASSYSWYEQFF.